The next 22 T cell receptor beta chains were all read from a single sample in a study of T cell responses to AZD1222 COVID-19 vaccine. The protocol was immunoSEQ multiplex PCR, while the TCRdb copy is restricted to in-frame clones and leaves out a portion. The data contain over 110,000 clones, around 90% of them singletons. This material consisted of peripheral blood, taken on day 0 of AZD1222 vaccination. The receptors were gathered from an adult in good health.

The chain couples TRBV5-4 to TRBJ1-1, with D unclear. V gave up 2 bases and J gave up 0 bases, with 8 bases separating them. CDR3 length equals 14 residues. CDR1 and CDR2 (germline): SGHNT, YYREEE (reference sequence). The CDR3 DNA sequence: TGTGCCAGCAGCTTCGGCGTTCTGAACACTGAAGCTTTCTTT. This encodes CASSFGVLNTEAFF.

J is TRBJ2-2 and V is TRBV3-1 (or the pseudogene TRBV3-2), with D uncertain. V was pared by 1 base and J by 2 bases, with 14 bases between. The CDR3 length is 17 residues. The germline V gene encodes CDR1 LGHDT and CDR2 YNNKEL (reference sequence). The CDR3 DNA is TGTGCCAGCAGCCAAGTTGCCCCACGAAGAAACACCGGGGAGCTGTTTTTT. This translates into CASSQVAPRRNTGELFF.

V gene TRBV5-5 combines with J gene TRBJ2-1; no firm D call. Germline loops: CDR1 SGHKS, CDR2 YYEKEE (reference sequence). The CDR3 is 14 amino acids. V was pared by 3 bases and J by 6 bases, with 13 bases between. CDR3 coding DNA: TGTGCCAGCAGCTGGATTGGGCCAGGCAATGAGCAGTTCTTC. This sequence encodes CASSWIGPGNEQFF.

The chain uses TRBV11-3 and TRBJ1-1, with 10 nucleotides matching TRBD1. The CDR3 runs to 15 residues. CDR1 and CDR2 from the germline V gene are SGHNT and YENEEA. The V segment lost 4 bases and the J segment 4 bases; nucleotides outside the gene matches: 6. The CDR3 nucleotides read TGTGCCAGCAGCTCTTCGACAGGGGGCCCCACTGAAGCTTTCTTT. Its translation is CASSSSTGGPTEAFF.

The sample holds one count of this clone. This chain joins TRBV24-1 and TRBJ1-5, with D hard to call. CDR1 and CDR2 from the germline V gene are KGHDR and SFDVKD. The CDR3 is 16 amino acids. Trimming removed 3 bases from V and 0 bases from J, with 11 bases in between. The CDR3 is CATSDNAPGSNQPQHF. CDR3 coding DNA: TGTGCCACCAGTGATAACGCACCAGGTAGCAATCAGCCCCAGCATTTT.

The chain links TRBV6-5 to TRBJ2-5, with D hard to call. Germline V lookup: CDR1 MNHEY, CDR2 SVGAGI. V was pared by 4 bases and J by 5 bases, with 8 bases between. This CDR3 has 12 residues. The CDR3 DNA is TGTGCCAGCAGTTGGGCCCCCGAGACCCAGTACTTC. Its translation: CASSWAPETQYF.

The genes are TRBV5-1 and TRBJ2-1; the D gene is possibly TRBD2 (6 bases). The CDR3 covers 16 residues. V was pared by 0 bases and J by 6 bases, with 16 bases between. CDR1 is SGHRS and CDR2 is YFSETQ in the germline V gene. CDR3 nucleotides: TGCGCCAGCAGCTTGGTTTCCAGCGGAGGGGCCAATGAGCAGTTCTTC. Amino acids: CASSLVSSGGANEQFF.

The rearrangement joins TRBV5-4 to TRBJ1-1, with a tentative D call TRBD1 (6 bases). This CDR3 contains 14 residues. The ends were cut back, 9 bases at V and 0 bases at J, with 15 bases in the middle. The germline V gene has CDR1 SGHNT and CDR2 YYREEE (reference sequence). CDR3: CATKGGWLNTEAFF. The CDR3 DNA sequence: TGTGCCACCAAGGGGGGCTGGTTGAACACTGAAGCTTTCTTT.

The V call is TRBV7-9, the J call TRBJ1-2; 8 nucleotides line up with TRBD1. Per the germline V gene, CDR1 is SEHNR and CDR2 is FQNEAQ (reference sequence). The CDR3 length is 15 residues. V was pared by 1 base and J by 13 bases, with 14 bases of the junction left unmatched. The DNA of the CDR3 is TGTGCCAGCAGCTTAGACGGTGCGGACAGGGACCAATCCACCTTC. It codes for CASSLDGADRDQSTF.

The genes are TRBV9 and TRBJ2-7, with unresolved D. Germline V gene sequence: CDR1 SGDLS, CDR2 YYNGEE. The germline V and J ends were trimmed by 0 bases and 0 bases, with 7 bases remaining between them. CDR3 length: 14 residues. CDR3 nucleotide sequence: TGTGCCAGCAGCGTAGAGGACGCCTCCTACGAGCAGTACTTC. Residues: CASSVEDASYEQYF.

V is TRBV5-8 and J is TRBJ2-5; no definite D call. CDR1 and CDR2 from the germline V gene are SGHTS and YDEGEE. This CDR3 is 11 amino acids long. V was pared by 3 bases and J by 3 bases, with 3 bases between. In nucleotides, the CDR3 is TGTGCCAGCAGCTCCAAAGAGACCCAGTACTTC. Translated: CASSSKETQYF.

This clone was picked up one time. CDR3 in amino acids: CATSPRGAGTTPTYEQYF. The CDR3 DNA sequence: TGTGCCACCAGCCCCCGGGGAGCCGGGACTACTCCCACCTACGAGCAGTACTTC. This chain joins TRBV27 and TRBJ2-7, with 7 bases that match TRBD2. V was clipped by 10 bases and J by 2 bases; unmatched bases: 23. Germline values: CDR1 MNHEY, CDR2 SMNVEV (reference sequence). The CDR3 is made up of 18 amino acids.

The rearrangement uses TRBV19 and TRBJ2-1; D is possibly TRBD2 (6 bases). The germline gives CDR1 LNHDA, CDR2 SQIVND (reference sequence). The CDR3 loop spans 14 amino acids. The germline V and J ends were trimmed by 7 bases and 6 bases, with 16 bases remaining between them. CDR3 residues: CASNRARGGNEQFF. The DNA of the CDR3 is TGTGCCAGTAATAGGGCCCGGGGAGGCAATGAGCAGTTCTTC.

The chain couples TRBV13 to TRBJ2-7; no reliable D call. The germline V gene encodes CDR1 PRHDT and CDR2 FYEKMQ (reference sequence). The CDR3 has 11 amino acids. Trimming took off 4 bases at V and 2 bases at J, with 3 bases between the two ends. CDR3 protein: CASSSTYEQYF. As DNA, the CDR3 is TGTGCCAGCAGCTCTACCTACGAGCAGTACTTC.

This clone was detected once. V is TRBV6-4 and J is TRBJ1-5, with 10 positions matching TRBD1. V lost 9 bases to trimming and J lost 4 bases; unmatched junction nucleotides: 3. This CDR3 is built from 13 residues. Per germline, CDR1 MRHNA and CDR2 SNTAGT. As DNA, the CDR3 is TGTGCCAGGAGGGGACAGGGGAATCAGCCCCAGCATTTT. Its protein product is CARRGQGNQPQHF.

The rearrangement links TRBV4-2 to TRBJ1-5, with no clear D. V gave up 0 bases and J gave up 0 bases, with 12 bases separating them. The CDR3 sequence is 17 residues long. Germline assignment: CDR1 LGHNA and CDR2 YNFKEQ. CDR3 in DNA: TGTGCCAGCAGCCAAGACTCGGCGGGTCTTAGCAATCAGCCCCAGCATTTT. Translating it yields CASSQDSAGLSNQPQHF.

The V call is TRBV11-1, the J call TRBJ2-7; TRBD2 might be the D (6 bases). Germline V CDR1 and CDR2: SGHAT, FQDESV (reference sequence). The CDR3 length is 15 residues. The V end was cut by 1 base, the J end by 1 base, with 11 bases between. CDR3 protein: CASSLERLDSYEQYF. The DNA of the CDR3 is TGTGCCAGCAGCTTAGAGAGACTAGATTCCTACGAGCAGTACTTC. Based on the CDR3 plus reference TRBV11-1 and TRBJ2-7, the full variable domain is EAEVAQSPRYKITEKSQAVAFWCDPISGHATLYWYRQILGQGPELLVQFQDESVVDDSQLPKDRFSAERLKGVDSTLKIQPAELGDSAMYLCASSLERLDSYEQYFGPGTRLTVT.

The V gene is TRBV5-8, the J gene TRBJ1-1; D possibly corresponds to TRBD1 (5 bases). The ends were cut back, 3 bases at V and 3 bases at J, with 15 bases in the middle. The germline gives CDR1 SGHTS, CDR2 YDEGEE. There are 15 residues in the CDR3. The CDR3 sequence is CASSSPTAGHTEAFF. In DNA form, the CDR3 reads TGTGCCAGCAGCTCCCCGACGGCGGGGCACACTGAAGCTTTCTTT.

The rearrangement links TRBV28 to TRBJ1-2, with D possibly matching TRBD1 (6 bases). CDR1 is MDHEN, CDR2 SYDVKM, per germline. This CDR3 is 13 amino acids long. V lost 3 bases, J lost 5 bases, and 10 bases lay in between. In nucleotides, the CDR3 is TGTGCCAGCAGTTTCGGGGGGCGTTATGGCTACACCTTC. Its translation: CASSFGGRYGYTF.

V and J are TRBV27 and TRBJ1-5; a weak D match, TRBD1 (6 bases). Trimming left V 6 bases short and J 1 base short, with 10 bases between. Per germline, CDR1 MNHEY and CDR2 SMNVEV (reference sequence). The CDR3 has 14 amino acids. The CDR3 DNA reads TGTGCCAGCAGCCAGGGGTTCAGCAATCAGCCCCAGCATTTT. Amino acids: CASSQGFSNQPQHF.

There are a few counts of this clone. Other DNA sequences in this specimen translate into the identical CDR3. The chain combines TRBV7-2 with TRBJ1-6, with D maybe TRBD1 (5 bases). CDR3 size: 14 residues. Germline-derived CDR1 and CDR2 are SGHTA and FQGNSA. V dropped 3 bases and J dropped 6 bases, with 9 bases sitting between them. CDR3 coding DNA: TGTGCCAGCAGCTTTCAGGGTTCTAATTCACCCCTCCACTTT. It is translated as CASSFQGSNSPLHF.

The V gene is TRBV4-3, the J gene TRBJ2-7; no definite D call. V was pared by 1 base and J by 0 bases, with 10 bases between. Germline CDR1 reads LGHNA; CDR2 reads YSLEER. There are 15 residues in the CDR3. In nucleotides, the CDR3 is TGCGCCAGCAGCCAAGGACTGGGATCCTCCTACGAGCAGTACTTC. It codes for CASSQGLGSSYEQYF.